This T cell receptor (beta chain) stems from a study of cytotoxic CD8 clonotypes in ibrutinib-treated CLL. Study results and caveats: Sustained-remission patients were sampled at one set of times and progressing patients at different ones.

On this clone: Its antigen is undetermined.

The table came from immunoSEQ multiplex PCR; TCRdb's copy has only in-frame clones and leaves some out. The profile shows 15,000 or so clones, around 81% of them singletons. The CDR3 has 13 amino acids. This sequence was found in a human donor with chronic lymphocytic leukemia. The starting material was PBMCs, obtained before ibrutinib treatment. The chain links TRBV12-2 to TRBJ1-2. TRBV12-2 is deemed a pseudogene. The CDR3 is CASRQSRNYGYTF. CDR3 bases: TGTGCAAGTCGCCAAAGCCGAAACTATGGCTACACCTTC.